This T cell receptor beta chain was observed in a study of cytomegalovirus exposure and HLA in healthy donors. In the PCR, 60 Vbeta and 13 Jbeta primers were used. Libraries were prepared by immunoSEQ multiplex PCR; TCRdb keeps only in-frame clonotypes and omits some of them. The data show 200,000 to 300,000 clones, roughly 81% seen once. Study-wide findings and caveats: Accounts indicate the classifier identified cytomegalovirus status with strong specificity and sensitivity.

Regarding this clone: No antigen is known for it.

CDR1 is GTSNPN and CDR2 is SVGIG in the germline V gene (reference sequence). V lost 5 bases, J lost 9 bases, and 7 bases stayed unmatched. CDR3 length: 12 residues. This sequence was found in a woman between 40 and 55 years old in good health and CMV-seropositive. V gene TRBV30 combines with J gene TRBJ2-1; 7 nucleotides match TRBD2. The specimen was PBMCs. This CDR3 reads CAWSRTSGEQFF. CDR3 nucleotide sequence: TGTGCCTGGTCCCGGACTAGTGGTGAGCAGTTCTTC.